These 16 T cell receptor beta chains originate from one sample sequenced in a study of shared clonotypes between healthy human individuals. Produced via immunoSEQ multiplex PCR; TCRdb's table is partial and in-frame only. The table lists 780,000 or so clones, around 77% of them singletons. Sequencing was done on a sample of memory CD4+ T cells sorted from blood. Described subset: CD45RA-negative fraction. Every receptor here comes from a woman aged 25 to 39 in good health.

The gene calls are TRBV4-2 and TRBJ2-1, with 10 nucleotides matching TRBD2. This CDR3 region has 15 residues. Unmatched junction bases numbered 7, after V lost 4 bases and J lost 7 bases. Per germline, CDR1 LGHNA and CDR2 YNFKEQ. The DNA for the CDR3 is TGTGCCAGCAGCCCCACTAGCGGGGCTTGGAATGAGCAGTTCTTC. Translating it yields CASSPTSGAWNEQFF.

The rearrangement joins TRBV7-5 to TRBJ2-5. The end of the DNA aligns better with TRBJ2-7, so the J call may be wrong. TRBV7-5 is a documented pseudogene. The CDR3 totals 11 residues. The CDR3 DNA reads TGTGTCAGAAGCCCCGGGGGCGAGCAGTACTTC. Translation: CVRSPGGEQYF.

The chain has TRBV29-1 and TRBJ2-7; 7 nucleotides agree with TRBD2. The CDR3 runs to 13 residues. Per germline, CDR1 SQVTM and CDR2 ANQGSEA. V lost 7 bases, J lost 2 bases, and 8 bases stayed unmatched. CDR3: CSGDYHRTYEQYF. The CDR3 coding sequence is TGCAGCGGGGACTACCACCGCACCTACGAGCAGTACTTC.

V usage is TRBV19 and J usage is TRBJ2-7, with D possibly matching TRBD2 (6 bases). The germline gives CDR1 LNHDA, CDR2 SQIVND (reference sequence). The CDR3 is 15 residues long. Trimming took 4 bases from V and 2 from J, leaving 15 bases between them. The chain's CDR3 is CASSTYSSGTYEQYF. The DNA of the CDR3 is TGTGCCAGTAGTACCTATAGTAGCGGAACCTACGAGCAGTACTTC.

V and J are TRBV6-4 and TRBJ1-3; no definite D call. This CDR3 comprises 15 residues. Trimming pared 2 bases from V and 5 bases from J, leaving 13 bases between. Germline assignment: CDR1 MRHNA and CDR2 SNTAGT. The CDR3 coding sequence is TGTGCCAGCAGTGACGGCCGGGCCCCTAGAAACACCATATATTTT. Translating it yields CASSDGRAPRNTIYF.

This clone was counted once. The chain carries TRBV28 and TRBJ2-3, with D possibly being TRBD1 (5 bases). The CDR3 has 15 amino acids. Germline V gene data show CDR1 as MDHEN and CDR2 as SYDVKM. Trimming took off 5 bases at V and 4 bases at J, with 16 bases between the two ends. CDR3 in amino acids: CASSPRTPSADTQYF. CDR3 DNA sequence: TGTGCCAGCAGTCCGCGGACACCCTCCGCAGATACGCAGTATTTT.

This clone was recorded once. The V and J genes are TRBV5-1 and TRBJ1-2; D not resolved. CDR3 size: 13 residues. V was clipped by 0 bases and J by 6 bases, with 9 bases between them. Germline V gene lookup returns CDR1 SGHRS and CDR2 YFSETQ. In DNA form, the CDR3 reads TGCGCCAGCAGCTTGGTGGCAGAGGATGGCTACACCTTC. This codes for CASSLVAEDGYTF.

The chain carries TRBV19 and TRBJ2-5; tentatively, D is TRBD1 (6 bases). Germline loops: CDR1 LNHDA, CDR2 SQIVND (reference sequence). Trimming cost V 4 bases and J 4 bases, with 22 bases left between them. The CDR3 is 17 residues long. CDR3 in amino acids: CASSKIPTGMRAETQYF. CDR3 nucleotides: TGTGCCAGTAGTAAGATTCCGACAGGCATGAGGGCAGAGACCCAGTACTTC.

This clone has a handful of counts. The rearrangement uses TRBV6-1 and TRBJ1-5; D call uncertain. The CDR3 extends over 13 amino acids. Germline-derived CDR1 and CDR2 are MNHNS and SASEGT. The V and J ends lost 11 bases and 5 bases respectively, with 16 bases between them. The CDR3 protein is CAHSSNGYQPQHF. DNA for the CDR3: TGTGCCCATTCCTCGAATGGCTATCAGCCCCAGCATTTT.

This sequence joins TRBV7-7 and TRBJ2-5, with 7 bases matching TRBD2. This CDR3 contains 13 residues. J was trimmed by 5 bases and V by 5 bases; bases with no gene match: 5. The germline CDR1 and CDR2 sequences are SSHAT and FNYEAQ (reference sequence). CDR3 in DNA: TGTGCCAGCAGCACGCAGCGGGACGAGACCCAGTACTTC. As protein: CASSTQRDETQYF.

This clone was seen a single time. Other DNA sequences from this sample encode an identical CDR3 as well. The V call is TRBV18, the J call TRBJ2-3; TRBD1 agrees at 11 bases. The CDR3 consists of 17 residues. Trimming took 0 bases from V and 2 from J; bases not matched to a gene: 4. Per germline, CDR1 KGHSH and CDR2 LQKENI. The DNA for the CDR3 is TGTGCCAGCTCACCACCGGGACAGGGGGTTATCACAGATACGCAGTATTTT. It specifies CASSPPGQGVITDTQYF.

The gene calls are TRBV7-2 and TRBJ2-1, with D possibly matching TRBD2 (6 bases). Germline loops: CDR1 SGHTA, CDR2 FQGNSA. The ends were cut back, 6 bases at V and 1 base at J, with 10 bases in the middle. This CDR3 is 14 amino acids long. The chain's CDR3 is CASRSGLSYNEQFF. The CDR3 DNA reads TGTGCCAGCAGAAGCGGACTATCCTACAATGAGCAGTTCTTC.

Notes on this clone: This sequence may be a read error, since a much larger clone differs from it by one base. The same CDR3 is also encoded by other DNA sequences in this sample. The CDR3 DNA follows: TGCGCCAGCAGCTTCTCTAGCGGTTCCTACAATGAGCAGTTCTTC. This encodes CASSFSSGSYNEQFF. The rearrangement joins TRBV5-1 to TRBJ2-1, with 7 positions matching TRBD2. The CDR3 is 15 amino acids. Germline V gene data show CDR1 as SGHRS and CDR2 as YFSETQ. V lost 2 bases, J lost 1 base, and 3 bases stayed unmatched.

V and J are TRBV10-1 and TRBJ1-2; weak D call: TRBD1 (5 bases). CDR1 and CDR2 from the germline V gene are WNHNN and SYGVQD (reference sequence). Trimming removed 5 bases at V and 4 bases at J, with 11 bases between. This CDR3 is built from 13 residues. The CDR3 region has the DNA TGCGCCAGCAGTCCAGGGACCTTCTATGGCTACACCTTC. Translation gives CASSPGTFYGYTF.

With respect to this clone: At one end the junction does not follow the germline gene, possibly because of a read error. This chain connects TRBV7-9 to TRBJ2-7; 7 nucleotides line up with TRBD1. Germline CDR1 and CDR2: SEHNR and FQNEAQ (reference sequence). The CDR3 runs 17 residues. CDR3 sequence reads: CASSPSSARQGRGEQYF. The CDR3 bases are TGCGCCAGCAGCCCTAGTTCGGCCCGACAGGGAAGGGGCGAGCAGTACTTC.

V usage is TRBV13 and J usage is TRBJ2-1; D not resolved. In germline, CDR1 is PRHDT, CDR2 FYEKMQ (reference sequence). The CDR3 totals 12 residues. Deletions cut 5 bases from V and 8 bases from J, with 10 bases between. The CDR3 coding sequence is TGTGCCAGCAGCCTTTTTTTTGATGAGCAGTTCTTC. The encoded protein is CASSLFFDEQFF.